Presented here are 26 T cell receptor beta chains from one specimen sequenced in a study of ipilimumab plus nivolumab after autologous stem cell transplantation (dated by TCRdb to the early 2020s). Library generation was performed with the immunoSEQ multiplex PCR assay. This is the immuneACCESS table as TCRdb keeps it, with only in-frame sequences that have V and J called. A part of the clones is gone; compared with another copy, unresolved V genes explain less than half, and the rest is unexplained. The sample yields 10,000 or so clones; almost 70% were counted once. Approximately 30% of the sample is taken by the ten largest. The source was PBMCs, collected in a trial of ipilimumab plus nivolumab as post-transplant consolidation. These TCRs come from a male donor with diffuse large B-cell lymphoma.

The V and J genes are TRBV19 and TRBJ2-2; D not certain. Germline CDR1 and CDR2: LNHDA and SQIVND (reference sequence). Trimming pared 2 bases from V and 4 bases from J, leaving 8 bases between. This CDR3 spans 14 amino acids. This CDR3 reads CASSISWGTGELFF. The CDR3 DNA reads as TGTGCCAGTAGTATAAGTTGGGGCACCGGGGAGCTGTTTTTT.

The chain uses TRBV19 and TRBJ2-3, with D possibly being TRBD2 (5 bases). CDR3 size: 17 residues. CDR1 and CDR2 from the germline V gene are LNHDA and SQIVND (reference sequence). Trimming took off 7 bases at V and 6 bases at J, with 26 bases between the two ends. The CDR3 loop is CASTRYRRTAAADTQYF. Written as DNA, the CDR3 is TGTGCCAGTACCCGTTATAGGAGGACTGCTGCGGCGGATACGCAGTATTTT. The variable domain in full, with the rest retrieved from reference TRBV19 and TRBJ2-3, is DGGITQSPKYLFRKEGQNVTLSCEQNLNHDAMYWYRQDPGQGLRLIYYSQIVNDFQKGDIAEGYSVSREKKESFPLTVTSAQKNPTAFYLCASTRYRRTAAADTQYFGPGTRLTVL.

The chain joins TRBV2 to TRBJ1-1; weak D call: TRBD1 (6 bases). The V and J ends lost 3 bases and 5 bases respectively, with 16 bases between them. The germline V gene encodes CDR1 SNHLY and CDR2 FYNNEI. CDR3 length: 15 residues. Written as DNA, the CDR3 is TGTGCCAGCAGTGAGGCTAACAGGCAGGGGACTGAAGCTTTCTTT. This gives the protein CASSEANRQGTEAFF.

This clone was observed once. The chain uses TRBV5-1 and TRBJ1-2; D unresolved. This CDR3 comprises 15 residues. With 9 bases removed from V and 2 bases from J, the gap between germline ends came to 20 bases. CDR1 and CDR2 from the germline V gene are SGHRS and YFSETQ. CDR3 DNA: TGCGCCACCCCGGGTCAGAAACTGATAAACTATGGCTACACCTTC. It is translated as CATPGQKLINYGYTF.

This clone has just a few counts. The chain couples TRBV5-1 to TRBJ2-2; 10 bases align to TRBD1. J gave up 5 bases and V 2 bases, and 3 bases lay outside the gene matches. The CDR3 is 15 residues long. Germline lookup yields CDR1 SGHRS and CDR2 YFSETQ. The CDR3 reads CASSLGQGETGELFF. CDR3 bases: TGCGCCAGCAGCTTAGGACAGGGGGAAACCGGGGAGCTGTTTTTT.

In DNA, the CDR3 is TGTGCCAGTAGTACAGGACTAGCGGGAAGGATCACCGGGGAGCTGTTTTTT. Protein sequence: CASSTGLAGRITGELFF. The chain carries TRBV19 and TRBJ2-2; 12 nucleotides agree with TRBD2. Germline CDR1 reads LNHDA; CDR2 reads SQIVND (reference sequence). With 4 bases clipped from V and 4 bases from J, the junction kept 7 bases outside the gene matches. The CDR3 is 17 amino acids.

V usage is TRBV13 and J usage is TRBJ1-4; maybe TRBD1 (6 bases). CDR3 length: 14 residues. V was trimmed by 3 bases and J by 2 bases, leaving 7 bases between them. Germline V gene lookup returns CDR1 PRHDT and CDR2 FYEKMQ (reference sequence). CDR3 DNA sequence: TGTGCCAGCAGCTTCAGGGGTACTAATGAAAAACTGTTTTTT. This encodes CASSFRGTNEKLFF.

J is TRBJ2-1 and V is TRBV27; 14 bases align to TRBD2. The CDR3 has 16 amino acids. Germline values: CDR1 MNHEY, CDR2 SMNVEV (reference sequence). After removal of 5 bases from V and 7 bases from J, the junction contained 7 bases not matched to a gene. The CDR3 here is CASSIRLAGGVNEQFF. The CDR3 DNA follows: TGTGCCAGCAGTATACGACTAGCGGGGGGGGTAAATGAGCAGTTCTTC.

This clone has only a few counts. J is TRBJ2-1 and V is TRBV5-1, with 13 bases aligning to TRBD2. There are 17 residues in the CDR3. Germline values: CDR1 SGHRS, CDR2 YFSETQ. J was trimmed by 0 bases and V by 4 bases; bases with no gene match: 4. CDR3 sequence reads: CASSVTSGRTSYNEQFF. CDR3 in DNA: TGCGCCAGCAGCGTGACTAGCGGGAGGACCTCCTACAATGAGCAGTTCTTC.

The V and J genes are TRBV6-5 and TRBJ1-1, with D unclear. Between the trimmed V and J ends, which lost 5 bases and 0 bases, there was a span of 10 bases. This CDR3 contains 14 residues. CDR1 MNHEY and CDR2 SVGAGI come from the germline V gene. Here the CDR3 reads CASSDVGLNTEAFF. CDR3 in DNA: TGTGCCAGCAGTGATGTGGGCCTGAACACTGAAGCTTTCTTT.

A few counts support this clone. The chain carries TRBV5-1 and TRBJ2-1; D is unresolved. The CDR3 is 11 amino acids. Germline lookup yields CDR1 SGHRS and CDR2 YFSETQ. Trimming stripped 2 bases from V and 9 bases from J, with 6 bases between. This chain's CDR3 is CASSFSAEQFF. The CDR3 DNA follows: TGCGCCAGCAGCTTCAGCGCTGAGCAGTTCTTC.

The chain has TRBV7-2 and TRBJ2-7; the D is unclear. CDR1 is SGHTA, CDR2 FQGNSA, per germline. The CDR3 is made up of 13 amino acids. Trimming took 5 bases from V and 2 from J, leaving 10 bases between them. The CDR3 DNA follows: TGTGCCAGCAGCCCCCCCACACCCTACGAGCAGTACTTC. Its protein product is CASSPPTPYEQYF.

For this clone: One end of the junction fails to match germline, which may point to a read error. The chain carries TRBV29-1 and TRBJ1-2; 7 bases are a match to TRBD1. From germline, CDR1 is SQVTM and CDR2 ANQGSEA. The CDR3 extends over 16 amino acids. The DNA of the CDR3 is TGCAGCGTGGAAGGGGACGGTGACAGGGTCCTCTATGGCTACACCTTC. This encodes CSVEGDGDRVLYGYTF.

The chain couples TRBV25-1 to TRBJ2-3; TRBD2 aligns across 9 bases. Germline V lookup: CDR1 MGHDK, CDR2 SYGVNS. The CDR3 consists of 15 residues. The V segment lost 5 bases and the J segment 6 bases; nucleotides outside the gene matches: 9. As DNA, the CDR3 is TGTGCCAGCAGTAGATTAGCGGGAGTAGAGGATACGCAGTATTTT. Its protein product is CASSRLAGVEDTQYF.

This chain links TRBV5-1 with TRBJ2-1, with 10 bases fitting TRBD1. The CDR3 runs to 14 residues. Germline V gives CDR1 SGHRS, CDR2 YFSETQ. V gave up 4 bases and J gave up 8 bases; unmatched junction bases: 6. The chain's CDR3 is CASSLTGTGDEQFF. The CDR3 region has the DNA TGCGCCAGCAGCCTCACCGGGACAGGGGATGAGCAGTTCTTC. Using reference TRBV5-1 and TRBJ2-1 for the parts outside the CDR3, the full variable domain is KAGVTQTPRYLIKTRGQQVTLSCSPISGHRSVSWYQQTPGQGLQFLFEYFSETQRNKGNFPGRFSGRQFSNSRSEMNVSTLELGDSALYLCASSLTGTGDEQFFGPGTRLTVL.

The J gene is TRBJ1-6, the V gene TRBV25-1; D possibly corresponds to TRBD1 (6 bases). The CDR3 is 16 amino acids. The V gene lost 5 bases and the J gene lost 2 bases, with 13 bases spanning the gap. CDR1 and CDR2 (germline): MGHDK, SYGVNS. The CDR3 DNA is TGTGCCAGCAGTCCAGGGGCGGGGACCTATAATTCACCCCTCCACTTT. This encodes CASSPGAGTYNSPLHF.

The genes are TRBV5-6 and TRBJ2-1; D remains unclear. CDR3 length equals 13 residues. The V and J ends lost 5 bases and 0 bases respectively, with 6 bases between them. CDR1 is SGHDT, CDR2 YYEEEE, per germline. The CDR3 DNA reads TGTGCCAGCAGTACTTCCTCCTACAATGAGCAGTTCTTC. Amino acid sequence: CASSTSSYNEQFF.

The V call is TRBV11-2, the J call TRBJ2-3, with a possible D match to TRBD1 (5 bases). The V and J ends lost 1 base and 2 bases respectively, with 7 bases between them. Germline V gene lookup returns CDR1 SGHAT and CDR2 FQNNGV. There are 14 residues in the CDR3. The CDR3 DNA reads as TGTGCCAGCAGCTTAGGACAGCTCACAGATACGCAGTATTTT. Translated, it gives CASSLGQLTDTQYF.

The chain joins TRBV6-4 to TRBJ1-2, with D hard to call. The CDR3 totals 13 residues. Germline loops: CDR1 MRHNA, CDR2 SNTAGT. The germline V and J ends were trimmed by 6 bases and 4 bases, with 12 bases remaining between them. This CDR3 reads CASRMMKRYGYTF. The CDR3 nucleotides are TGTGCCAGCAGAATGATGAAACGCTATGGCTACACCTTC.

This clone was recorded once. The chain employs TRBV11-2 and TRBJ2-6; 7 bases are shared with TRBD1. The germline V gene encodes CDR1 SGHAT and CDR2 FQNNGV. This CDR3 contains 16 residues. Germline trimming cut 5 bases from V and 2 bases from J; bases unmatched to any gene: 6. The CDR3 DNA reads TGTGCCAGCAGCAGAGTAGGGGGCGCTGGGGCCAACGTCCTGACTTTC. Translation: CASSRVGGAGANVLTF.

The chain is built from TRBV10-2 and TRBJ2-1; D gene uncertain. Trimming shortened V by 0 bases and J by 2 bases, and 8 bases separated the two germline ends. The germline CDR1 and CDR2 sequences are WSHSY and SAAADI. This CDR3 has 15 amino acids. The CDR3 sequence: CASSESHSTYNEQFF. The DNA for the CDR3 is TGCGCCAGCAGTGAGTCGCATTCTACCTACAATGAGCAGTTCTTC.

The V and J genes are TRBV5-5 and TRBJ1-2, with 7 bases fitting TRBD1. With 0 bases clipped from V and 4 bases from J, the junction kept 6 bases outside the gene matches. The CDR3 length is 15 residues. CDR1 and CDR2 from the germline V gene are SGHKS and YYEKEE (reference sequence). CDR3 nucleotides: TGTGCCAGCAGCTTGGAAGGGGGCGAACGCTATGGCTACACCTTC. Protein product: CASSLEGGERYGYTF. Combining the CDR3 with reference TRBV5-5 and TRBJ1-2 gives the whole variable domain DAGVTQSPTHLIKTRGQQVTLRCSPISGHKSVSWYQQVLGQGPQFIFQYYEKEERGRGNFPDRFSARQFPNYSSELNVNALLLGDSALYLCASSLEGGERYGYTFGSGTRLTVV.

This clone was observed at least ten times. The V gene is TRBV7-9, the J gene TRBJ2-1, with TRBD2 matching 11 bases. The CDR3 spans 14 residues. CDR1 is SEHNR, CDR2 FQNEAQ, per germline (reference sequence). The V gene end was trimmed by 7 bases and the J gene end by 7 bases; junction bases not matched to a gene: 6. The CDR3 spells CASIRTSGLNEQFF. CDR3 nucleotide sequence: TGTGCCAGCATCAGGACTAGCGGGTTAAATGAGCAGTTCTTC.

This clone is a singleton in its sample. V is TRBV28 and J is TRBJ1-5; TRBD1 might be the D (6 bases). The germline V and J ends were trimmed by 8 bases and 2 bases, with 16 bases remaining between them. Germline-derived CDR1 and CDR2 are MDHEN and SYDVKM. The CDR3 spans 15 residues. The CDR3 bases are TGTGCCAGCTCCGGAGCGGGGGCAGGCAATCAGCCCCAGCATTTT. It translates to CASSGAGAGNQPQHF.

The rearrangement uses TRBV30 and TRBJ2-5; D assignment may be TRBD1 or TRBD2 (6 bases each). V was shortened by 5 bases and J by 7 bases, with 20 bases between the two germline ends. The germline CDR1 and CDR2 sequences are GTSNPN and SVGIG (reference sequence). CDR3 length: 14 residues. The CDR3 DNA reads TGTGCCTGGGGTCCGGGGAGTTGGGGGGCGACCCAGTACTTC. Translating it yields CAWGPGSWGATQYF.

The chain carries TRBV5-6 and TRBJ1-5, with D maybe TRBD1 (5 bases). The CDR3 contains 16 residues. Trimming took off 0 bases at V and 6 bases at J, with 16 bases between the two ends. In germline, CDR1 is SGHDT, CDR2 YYEEEE. CDR3 loop: CASSLAGGWGSQPQHF. In nucleotides, the CDR3 is TGTGCCAGCAGCTTGGCCGGGGGGTGGGGAAGTCAGCCCCAGCATTTT.